This is a list of T cell receptor beta chains from one sample in a study of T-cell memory formation after mild COVID-19. Each CDR3 protein is one row after TCRdb ran MiXCR on the 5' RACE reads. Of approximately 150,000 distinct CDR3 sequences in the sample, 15% to 20% are singletons; the top ten hold about 2.3%. Material: PBMCs or a T cell subset sorted from them (not recorded which). These receptors came from an adult woman who had mild COVID-19 (a few samples of this study predate the infection). Cell type and time point are not known. Each CDR3 is given with its conserved first and last residue. A D gene is named only where the DNA matches it firmly. For some rows the clone size is stated as once, few or many, or as a class when expanded; others skip it.

D: NA; size: NA; V: TRBV6-5; J: TRBJ2-7; DNA: TGTGCCAGCAGTTACTCCAGGGGGGGACTCCCCTACGAGCAGTACTTC; CDR3: CASSYSRGGLPYEQYF
D: TRBD1; size: few; V: TRBV5-1; J: TRBJ1-4; DNA: TGCGCCAGCAGCGTATCAGGACAGGGTTGGGAAAAACTGTTTTTT; CDR3: CASSVSGQGWEKLFF
D: NA; size: few; V: TRBV29-1; J: TRBJ2-1; DNA: TGCAGCGTTGACAGTCACAATGAGCAGTTCTTC; CDR3: CSVDSHNEQFF
D: TRBD1; size: NA; V: TRBV6-2/TRBV6-3; J: TRBJ2-7; DNA: TGTGCCAGCAGTTTAAGATCGTCAGGGGGATCCTACGAGCAGTACTTC; CDR3: CASSLRSSGGSYEQYF
D: TRBD1; size: few; V: TRBV12-3/TRBV12-4; J: TRBJ2-7; DNA: TGTGCCAGCAGGCCAACAGGGGGCGGCTCCTACGAGCAGTACTTC; CDR3: CASRPTGGGSYEQYF
D: NA; size: NA; V: TRBV3-1; J: TRBJ1-2; DNA: TGTGCCAGCAGCCCCGGAGTTGGCTATGGCTACACCTTC; CDR3: CASSPGVGYGYTF
D: NA; size: few; V: TRBV10-2; J: TRBJ2-1; DNA: TGCGCCAGCATAATTACGCGGGGTTACAATGAGCAGTTCTTC; CDR3: CASIITRGYNEQFF
D: TRBD1; size: NA; V: TRBV7-2; J: TRBJ2-2; DNA: TGTGCCAGCAGCCGCCGACAGGGAGCGAACACCGGGGAGCTGTTTTTT; CDR3: CASSRRQGANTGELFF
D: TRBD2; size: few; V: TRBV20-1; J: TRBJ2-1; DNA: TGCAGTGCTAGAGATACTAGCGGGATCTACAATGAGCAGTTCTTC; CDR3: CSARDTSGIYNEQFF
D: TRBD1; size: NA; V: TRBV5-1; J: TRBJ2-5; DNA: TGCGCCAGCAGCTTGGCTCGGGACAGAACCATCCAAGAGACCCAGTACTTC; CDR3: CASSLARDRTIQETQYF
D: TRBD1; size: few; V: TRBV20-1; J: TRBJ1-2; DNA: TGCAGTGCTAGTGGGGACAGGGGGAATGGCTACACCTTC; CDR3: CSASGDRGNGYTF
D: TRBD2; size: NA; V: TRBV7-6; J: TRBJ2-5; DNA: TGTGCCAGCAGCTTAGTCGTAGCGGGGGGGCCCATAGAGACCCAGTACTTC; CDR3: CASSLVVAGGPIETQYF
D: TRBD1; size: few; V: TRBV4-1; J: TRBJ1-4; DNA: TGCGCCAGCAGCCAAGGACAGGGCCCTAATGAAAAACTGTTTTTT; CDR3: CASSQGQGPNEKLFF
D: TRBD2; size: few; V: TRBV20-1; J: TRBJ2-7; DNA: TGCAGTGCTAGTCCCCCACTAGCGCCCCGGTACGAGCAGTACTTC; CDR3: CSASPPLAPRYEQYF
D: NA; size: few; V: TRBV7-9; J: TRBJ2-6; DNA: TGTGCCAGCAGCCCCAAAACCGCACTACTATATGGGGCCAACGTCCTGACTTTC; CDR3: CASSPKTALLYGANVLTF
D: NA; size: NA; V: TRBV4-1; J: TRBJ2-7; DNA: TGCGCCAGCAGCCAAGCCGGGACCAGGCACGAGCAGTACTTC; CDR3: CASSQAGTRHEQYF
D: TRBD1; size: NA; V: TRBV29-1; J: TRBJ1-4; DNA: TGCAGCGCCCGGACAGGGGGGGGCGAAAAACTGTTTTTT; CDR3: CSARTGGGEKLFF
D: NA; size: NA; V: TRBV6-5; J: TRBJ1-2; DNA: TGTGCCAGCAGGTCGAGCTATGGCTACACCTTC; CDR3: CASRSSYGYTF